This TCR beta chain was sequenced during a study of blood T cell repertoires in COVID-19. Study in general: Acute and convalescent COVID-19 specimens originated in the United States, Italy and Spain. From T cells, B-cell-depleted T cells, or PBMCs came the material, which was cDNA or gDNA.

Per the study methods: Estimates of nucleated cell counts were drawn from the amplification of reference gene primers. TCRdb's table, derived via immunoSEQ multiplex PCR, lists solely in-frame clones and lacks some. D and trimming come from the DNA, and the V and J calls and clone size come from that table. The sample records 150,000 to 200,000 clones, approximately 83% being singletons. V lost 7 bases, J lost 5 bases, and 11 bases lay in between. CDR1 and CDR2 (germline): LGHDT, YNNKEL (reference sequence). The CDR3 is 13 residues long. Sequenced input: peripheral blood. This rearrangement joins TRBV3-1 (or the pseudogene TRBV3-2) to TRBJ2-2, with a weak D call TRBD1 (5 bases). The receptor was derived from a woman of 80 years or more with acute or convalescent COVID-19. In nucleotides, the CDR3 is TGTGCCAGCACCCACAGGTCAACCGGGGAGCTGTTTTTT. Its translation: CASTHRSTGELFF.